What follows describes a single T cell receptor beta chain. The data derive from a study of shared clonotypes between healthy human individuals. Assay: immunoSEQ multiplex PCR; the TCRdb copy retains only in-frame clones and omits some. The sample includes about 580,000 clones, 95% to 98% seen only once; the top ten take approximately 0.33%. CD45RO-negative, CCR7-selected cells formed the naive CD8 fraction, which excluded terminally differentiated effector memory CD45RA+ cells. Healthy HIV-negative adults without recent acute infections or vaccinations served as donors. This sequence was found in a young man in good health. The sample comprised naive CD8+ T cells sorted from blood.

The CDR3 nucleotides are TGCGCCAGCAGCTTGGATCGGACAGGGTGGGAGTACAATGAGCAGTTCTTC. Amino acid sequence: CASSLDRTGWEYNEQFF. The V and J genes are TRBV5-1 and TRBJ2-1, with 8 bases aligning to TRBD1. Germline CDR1 and CDR2: SGHRS and YFSETQ. The CDR3 sequence is 17 residues long. V dropped 0 bases and J dropped 4; count of bases not matched to a gene: 9.